Detailed here is one T cell receptor beta chain. Its cognate antigen is unknown. This entry belongs to a study of T cell repertoires in cytomegalovirus infection. In TCRdb, the reads were re-called with MiXCR into one record per CDR3 protein. The sample lists hundreds of thousands of distinct CDR3 sequences, approximately 10% occurring once. Per the germline V gene, CDR1 is SNHLY and CDR2 is FYNNEI. V shed 10 bases and J shed 5 bases, with 14 bases lying between them. The CDR3 is made up of 12 amino acids. Study-wide points: CMV-specific TCR beta clonotypes restricted by HLA-C dominated the ex vivo response.

V usage is TRBV2 and J usage is TRBJ2-5; a possible D gene is TRBD2 (6 bases). The receptor's source is a human donor in good health (CMV status not recorded). Some clones in this sample may be carry-over from other donors' samples. The sequencing input was PBMCs. CDR3 in DNA: TGTGCCAATAGCGGAGTGGGGGAGACCCAGTACTTC. Its translation is CANSGVGETQYF.